This section outlines one T cell receptor (beta chain) sequence together with its context. This specimen belongs to a study of blood T cell repertoires in COVID-19. About the study: In each case, the material was cDNA or gDNA derived from T cells, B-cell-depleted T cells, or PBMCs.

As handled by the study authors: Estimation of nucleated cell counts was performed using reference gene primer amplification. The table came from immunoSEQ multiplex PCR; TCRdb's copy has only in-frame clones and leaves some out. V, J and clone size reflect that table, while D and trimming were determined from the DNA. The table lists about 530,000 clones, around 90% of them singletons. Patients from Seattle were sampled longitudinally, starting during active infection. Sequencing was done on a sample of peripheral blood. This TCR was sampled from a woman in her forties or fifties with COVID-19, enrolled during active disease.

CDR3 nucleotide sequence: TGTGCCAGCAGTTACCTTCGCCTGAGTGAAGCTTTCTTT. It is translated as CASSYLRLSEAFF. This chain joins TRBV6-5 and TRBJ1-1; unclear D gene. CDR3 length equals 13 residues. The ends were cut back, 2 bases at V and 7 bases at J, with 11 bases in the middle. Germline CDR1 reads MNHEY; CDR2 reads SVGAGI.